This T cell receptor beta chain stems from a study of blood T cell repertoires in COVID-19. TCRdb keeps only in-frame clones here, not all; method: immunoSEQ multiplex PCR. The data show around 13,000 clones, approximately 92% seen once. The receptor was isolated from a man aged 50-60 years with active COVID-19. Material for sequencing was peripheral blood.

The CDR3 here is CASSAAPTDTQYF. In DNA, the CDR3 is TGTGCCAGCAGCGCTGCGCCCACAGATACGCAGTATTTT. The chain links TRBV5-4 to TRBJ2-3; D unclear. The CDR3 sequence is 13 residues long. Trimming took 4 bases from V and 2 from J, leaving 8 bases between them. Per germline, CDR1 SGHNT and CDR2 YYREEE (reference sequence).